The rows below give T cell receptor beta chains drawn from one sample of a study of early T cells in non-severe SARS-CoV-2 infection. TCRdb used MiXCR to reprocess the 5' RACE reads, holding one entry per CDR3 protein. The data contain fewer than 60,000 distinct CDR3 sequences, approximately 8.5% of them singletons. The specimen sequenced was whole blood. The receptors come from an adult who was a healthcare worker with PCR-confirmed SARS-CoV-2 infection or an uninfected control (not recorded which). The CDR3 runs from the conserved cysteine through the conserved F or W. D genes are given only for firm matches. Some rows have no size entry. The others give once, few or many, or a class for an expanded clone.

j_gene: TRBJ1-5
v_gene: TRBV6-1
d_gene: TRBD1
abundance: many
CDR3nt: TGTGCCAGCAGTCCCGCTTCAGGGGGCCCCGGACAGCCCCAGCATTTT
CDR3aa: CASSPASGGPGQPQHF

j_gene: TRBJ1-2
v_gene: TRBV7-2
d_gene: -
abundance: many
CDR3nt: TGTGCCAGCGGGCAGAACTATGGCTACACCTTC
CDR3aa: CASGQNYGYTF

j_gene: TRBJ2-1
v_gene: TRBV12-3/TRBV12-4
d_gene: -
abundance: many
CDR3nt: TGTGCCAGCAGTCCCAGGACCCCCCCTTGGCAGTTCTTC
CDR3aa: CASSPRTPPWQFF

j_gene: TRBJ1-3
v_gene: TRBV7-2
d_gene: -
abundance: many
CDR3nt: TGTGCCAGCAGCCCCCAGGGGACCTCTGGAAACACCATATATTTT
CDR3aa: CASSPQGTSGNTIYF

j_gene: TRBJ2-1
v_gene: TRBV12-3/TRBV12-4
d_gene: -
abundance: many
CDR3nt: TGTGCCAGCTCGACAGGCCCCAATGAGCAGTTCTTC
CDR3aa: CASSTGPNEQFF

j_gene: TRBJ2-7
v_gene: TRBV29-1
d_gene: TRBD2
abundance: many
CDR3nt: TGCAGCGCAGTGGGCGGGAGGGCCCACGAGCAGTACTTC
CDR3aa: CSAVGGRAHEQYF

j_gene: TRBJ1-6
v_gene: TRBV6-2/TRBV6-3
d_gene: -
abundance: many
CDR3nt: TGTGCCAGGCGGGGAGTTACACCCCTCCACTTT
CDR3aa: CARRGVTPLHF

j_gene: TRBJ2-7
v_gene: TRBV27
d_gene: -
abundance: -
CDR3nt: TGTGCCAGCAGTTTTTCAGGGTTTCCCTACGAGCAGTACTTC
CDR3aa: CASSFSGFPYEQYF

j_gene: TRBJ2-7
v_gene: TRBV27
d_gene: -
abundance: few
CDR3nt: TGTGCCAGCAGTTGGACCGGGACAAGGATTACCTACGAGCAGTACTTC
CDR3aa: CASSWTGTRITYEQYF

j_gene: TRBJ2-5
v_gene: TRBV4-3
d_gene: TRBD2
abundance: many
CDR3nt: TGCGCCAGCAGCCCTAGTAGCGGGTTCCAAGAGACCCAGTACTTC
CDR3aa: CASSPSSGFQETQYF

j_gene: TRBJ2-5
v_gene: TRBV10-3
d_gene: -
abundance: -
CDR3nt: TGTGCCATCCGGCGCGGGGGCGAAGAGACCCAGTACTTC
CDR3aa: CAIRRGGEETQYF

j_gene: TRBJ2-7
v_gene: TRBV5-1
d_gene: TRBD2
abundance: few
CDR3nt: TGCGCCAGCAGCCATCTAGCGGACTACGAGCAGTACTTC
CDR3aa: CASSHLADYEQYF

j_gene: TRBJ1-1
v_gene: TRBV15
d_gene: TRBD1
abundance: few
CDR3nt: TGTGCCACCAGCATGCAGGGACAGAGTGAAGCTTTCTTT
CDR3aa: CATSMQGQSEAFF

j_gene: TRBJ2-2
v_gene: TRBV4-1
d_gene: TRBD2
abundance: few
CDR3nt: TGCGCCAGCAGCCAAGACCGGACTAGTGGTACCGGGGAGCTGTTTTTT
CDR3aa: CASSQDRTSGTGELFF

j_gene: TRBJ1-2
v_gene: TRBV24-1
d_gene: TRBD1
abundance: few
CDR3nt: TGTGCCACCAGTGATTGGACAGGGGTCTATGGCTACACCTTC
CDR3aa: CATSDWTGVYGYTF

j_gene: TRBJ2-7
v_gene: TRBV29-1
d_gene: -
abundance: many
CDR3nt: TGCAGCGGGGGGGACTCTAGCTACGAGCAGTACTTC
CDR3aa: CSGGDSSYEQYF

j_gene: TRBJ1-1
v_gene: TRBV12-3/TRBV12-4
d_gene: -
abundance: -
CDR3nt: TGTGCCAGCAGTTTATTGGCAGGTGAAGCTTTCTTT
CDR3aa: CASSLLAGEAFF

j_gene: TRBJ2-7
v_gene: TRBV15
d_gene: -
abundance: few
CDR3nt: TGTGCCACCAGCAAGGGAGTCGGGGTTATGGGCTACGAGCAGTACTTC
CDR3aa: CATSKGVGVMGYEQYF

j_gene: TRBJ1-5
v_gene: TRBV27
d_gene: -
abundance: -
CDR3nt: TGTGCCAGCAGTTCCGTTAATAGCAATCAGCCCCAGCATTTT
CDR3aa: CASSSVNSNQPQHF

j_gene: TRBJ2-1
v_gene: TRBV27
d_gene: -
abundance: few
CDR3nt: TGTGCCAGCAGTCCAGGGACCCTGAGCTCCTACAATGAGCAGTTCTTC
CDR3aa: CASSPGTLSSYNEQFF

j_gene: TRBJ2-7
v_gene: TRBV20-1
d_gene: TRBD1
abundance: many
CDR3nt: TGCAGTGCTAGAGCTATCGACAGGGGTGGGTACGAGCAGTACTTC
CDR3aa: CSARAIDRGGYEQYF

j_gene: TRBJ2-7
v_gene: TRBV28
d_gene: TRBD2
abundance: many
CDR3nt: TGTGCCAGCAGTTCCGCGGGAGGCCCAACCTACGAGCAGTACTTC
CDR3aa: CASSSAGGPTYEQYF

j_gene: TRBJ1-6
v_gene: TRBV10-3
d_gene: TRBD1
abundance: many
CDR3nt: TGTGCCATCTGGACAGGGGGTTGGAATTCACCCCTCCACTTT
CDR3aa: CAIWTGGWNSPLHF

j_gene: TRBJ1-4
v_gene: TRBV7-9
d_gene: -
abundance: -
CDR3nt: TGTGCCAGCAGCTTATGGGGCCTGAATGAAAAACTGTTTTTT
CDR3aa: CASSLWGLNEKLFF

j_gene: TRBJ1-4
v_gene: TRBV4-3
d_gene: -
abundance: many
CDR3nt: TGCGCCAGCAGCCAAGATGCACAGGAGTTAAATGAAAAACTGTTTTTT
CDR3aa: CASSQDAQELNEKLFF

j_gene: TRBJ1-1
v_gene: TRBV28
d_gene: -
abundance: few
CDR3nt: TGTGCCAGCAGGAGCCATATCGCTGAAGCTTTCTTT
CDR3aa: CASRSHIAEAFF

j_gene: TRBJ2-7
v_gene: TRBV28
d_gene: TRBD2
abundance: once
CDR3nt: TGTGCCAGCAGTTCAACTAGCGGGTCTAGGCAGTACTTC
CDR3aa: CASSSTSGSRQYF

j_gene: TRBJ1-3
v_gene: TRBV20-1
d_gene: -
abundance: few
CDR3nt: TGCAGTGCTAGAAGTGACCCGTCCTCTGGAAACACCATATATTTT
CDR3aa: CSARSDPSSGNTIYF

j_gene: TRBJ2-4
v_gene: TRBV9
d_gene: TRBD1
abundance: -
CDR3nt: TGTGCCAGCAGCGTCGGACAGGGCGGTCTAGCCAAAAACATTCAGTACTTC
CDR3aa: CASSVGQGGLAKNIQYF

j_gene: TRBJ2-3
v_gene: TRBV7-6
d_gene: -
abundance: many
CDR3nt: TGTGCCAGCAGCCTCGGAAGGGCACCCACAGATACGCAGTATTTT
CDR3aa: CASSLGRAPTDTQYF

j_gene: TRBJ2-3
v_gene: TRBV6-2/TRBV6-3
d_gene: TRBD2
abundance: -
CDR3nt: TGTGCCAGCAGTAAAGCGGGAGATAGCACAGATACGCAGTATTTT
CDR3aa: CASSKAGDSTDTQYF

j_gene: TRBJ2-7
v_gene: TRBV6-5
d_gene: TRBD2
abundance: many
CDR3nt: TGTGCCAGCAGCGCAACTAGCGGGAAAATCTACGAGCAGTACTTC
CDR3aa: CASSATSGKIYEQYF

j_gene: TRBJ2-3
v_gene: TRBV6-2/TRBV6-3
d_gene: TRBD1
abundance: many
CDR3nt: TGTGCCAGCAATCGACAGGGAGCTACGCAGTATTTT
CDR3aa: CASNRQGATQYF

j_gene: TRBJ2-1
v_gene: TRBV7-9
d_gene: -
abundance: -
CDR3nt: TGTGCCAGCAGCTCCTCGGGACTTTACAATGAGCAGTTCTTC
CDR3aa: CASSSSGLYNEQFF

j_gene: TRBJ2-7
v_gene: TRBV4-1
d_gene: -
abundance: -
CDR3nt: TGCGCCAGCAGCCAAGATGGCAGGGGGGACTGGAAGACCCACGAGCAGTACTTC
CDR3aa: CASSQDGRGDWKTHEQYF

j_gene: TRBJ2-7
v_gene: TRBV29-1
d_gene: -
abundance: many
CDR3nt: TGCAGCGTTGAAGTCAAACAGCGGGACGAGCAGTACTTC
CDR3aa: CSVEVKQRDEQYF

j_gene: TRBJ2-7
v_gene: TRBV4-2
d_gene: -
abundance: many
CDR3nt: TGTGCCAGCAGCCACTCTGCGACTAATTATAGGAATTGGTACTTC
CDR3aa: CASSHSATNYRNWYF

j_gene: TRBJ2-1
v_gene: TRBV7-9
d_gene: -
abundance: -
CDR3nt: TGTGCCAGCAGCCTCGACCGAACGGACAATGAGCAGTTCTTC
CDR3aa: CASSLDRTDNEQFF

j_gene: TRBJ2-3
v_gene: TRBV12-3/TRBV12-4
d_gene: -
abundance: few
CDR3nt: TGTGCCAGCAAACAGGGCTCCACAGATACGCAGTATTTT
CDR3aa: CASKQGSTDTQYF

j_gene: TRBJ2-7
v_gene: TRBV6-1
d_gene: -
abundance: -
CDR3nt: TGTGCCAGCAGTGCGACAGACTCCTACGAGCAGTACTTC
CDR3aa: CASSATDSYEQYF

j_gene: TRBJ2-3
v_gene: TRBV5-4
d_gene: -
abundance: few
CDR3nt: TGTGCCAGCAGCTTGGGGGGGTTTCGCACAGATACGCAGTATTTT
CDR3aa: CASSLGGFRTDTQYF

j_gene: TRBJ1-1
v_gene: TRBV29-1
d_gene: -
abundance: many
CDR3nt: TGCAGCGGGGGACCGAGACAGAAGAACACTGAAGCTTTCTTT
CDR3aa: CSGGPRQKNTEAFF

j_gene: TRBJ2-5
v_gene: TRBV6-2/TRBV6-3
d_gene: TRBD1
abundance: -
CDR3nt: TGTGCCAGCAGTTACCCCGTACCCGGGACAGACACAACTTACCCACGGGAGACCCAGTACTTC
CDR3aa: CASSYPVPGTDTTYPRETQYF

j_gene: TRBJ2-7
v_gene: TRBV6-6
d_gene: TRBD1
abundance: -
CDR3nt: TGTGCCAGCAGTTACTCGGGACAGGGGAGCTCCTACGAGCAGTACTTC
CDR3aa: CASSYSGQGSSYEQYF

j_gene: TRBJ2-5
v_gene: TRBV7-2
d_gene: -
abundance: few
CDR3nt: TGTGCCAGCAGCTTAATCGAGCAAGAGACCCAGTACTTC
CDR3aa: CASSLIEQETQYF

j_gene: TRBJ1-1
v_gene: TRBV7-9
d_gene: -
abundance: -
CDR3nt: TGTGCCAGCAGCCTTGGGTCGGCCGGTGGAGCTTTCTTT
CDR3aa: CASSLGSAGGAFF

j_gene: TRBJ2-1
v_gene: TRBV9
d_gene: -
abundance: many
CDR3nt: TGTGCCAGCAGCGCGGCCAATGAGCAGTTCTTC
CDR3aa: CASSAANEQFF

j_gene: TRBJ1-2
v_gene: TRBV28
d_gene: -
abundance: many
CDR3nt: TGTGCCAGCAGTCCGGACAGTAAGGTTTATGGCTACACCTTC
CDR3aa: CASSPDSKVYGYTF

j_gene: TRBJ2-7
v_gene: TRBV28
d_gene: -
abundance: many
CDR3nt: TGTGCCAGCAGCCGGAGCGATTCTGGGTCCTACGAGCAGTACTTC
CDR3aa: CASSRSDSGSYEQYF

j_gene: TRBJ2-5
v_gene: TRBV7-9
d_gene: TRBD1
abundance: many
CDR3nt: TGTGCCAGCAGCTTAGGCATCGGGACAGCCCAACTCCAAGAGACCCAGTACTTC
CDR3aa: CASSLGIGTAQLQETQYF

j_gene: TRBJ1-6
v_gene: TRBV25-1
d_gene: -
abundance: -
CDR3nt: TGTGCCAGCACTCCGAAGGTTGGGTCACCCCTCCACTTT
CDR3aa: CASTPKVGSPLHF

j_gene: TRBJ2-3
v_gene: TRBV28
d_gene: TRBD2
abundance: few
CDR3nt: TGTGCCAGCAGTTTATGGGCGGGAGAGTTGACAGATACGCAGTATTTT
CDR3aa: CASSLWAGELTDTQYF

j_gene: TRBJ2-3
v_gene: TRBV24-1
d_gene: -
abundance: many
CDR3nt: TGTGCCACCAGTGACCCGGCGAGTGAAACAGATACGCAGTATTTT
CDR3aa: CATSDPASETDTQYF